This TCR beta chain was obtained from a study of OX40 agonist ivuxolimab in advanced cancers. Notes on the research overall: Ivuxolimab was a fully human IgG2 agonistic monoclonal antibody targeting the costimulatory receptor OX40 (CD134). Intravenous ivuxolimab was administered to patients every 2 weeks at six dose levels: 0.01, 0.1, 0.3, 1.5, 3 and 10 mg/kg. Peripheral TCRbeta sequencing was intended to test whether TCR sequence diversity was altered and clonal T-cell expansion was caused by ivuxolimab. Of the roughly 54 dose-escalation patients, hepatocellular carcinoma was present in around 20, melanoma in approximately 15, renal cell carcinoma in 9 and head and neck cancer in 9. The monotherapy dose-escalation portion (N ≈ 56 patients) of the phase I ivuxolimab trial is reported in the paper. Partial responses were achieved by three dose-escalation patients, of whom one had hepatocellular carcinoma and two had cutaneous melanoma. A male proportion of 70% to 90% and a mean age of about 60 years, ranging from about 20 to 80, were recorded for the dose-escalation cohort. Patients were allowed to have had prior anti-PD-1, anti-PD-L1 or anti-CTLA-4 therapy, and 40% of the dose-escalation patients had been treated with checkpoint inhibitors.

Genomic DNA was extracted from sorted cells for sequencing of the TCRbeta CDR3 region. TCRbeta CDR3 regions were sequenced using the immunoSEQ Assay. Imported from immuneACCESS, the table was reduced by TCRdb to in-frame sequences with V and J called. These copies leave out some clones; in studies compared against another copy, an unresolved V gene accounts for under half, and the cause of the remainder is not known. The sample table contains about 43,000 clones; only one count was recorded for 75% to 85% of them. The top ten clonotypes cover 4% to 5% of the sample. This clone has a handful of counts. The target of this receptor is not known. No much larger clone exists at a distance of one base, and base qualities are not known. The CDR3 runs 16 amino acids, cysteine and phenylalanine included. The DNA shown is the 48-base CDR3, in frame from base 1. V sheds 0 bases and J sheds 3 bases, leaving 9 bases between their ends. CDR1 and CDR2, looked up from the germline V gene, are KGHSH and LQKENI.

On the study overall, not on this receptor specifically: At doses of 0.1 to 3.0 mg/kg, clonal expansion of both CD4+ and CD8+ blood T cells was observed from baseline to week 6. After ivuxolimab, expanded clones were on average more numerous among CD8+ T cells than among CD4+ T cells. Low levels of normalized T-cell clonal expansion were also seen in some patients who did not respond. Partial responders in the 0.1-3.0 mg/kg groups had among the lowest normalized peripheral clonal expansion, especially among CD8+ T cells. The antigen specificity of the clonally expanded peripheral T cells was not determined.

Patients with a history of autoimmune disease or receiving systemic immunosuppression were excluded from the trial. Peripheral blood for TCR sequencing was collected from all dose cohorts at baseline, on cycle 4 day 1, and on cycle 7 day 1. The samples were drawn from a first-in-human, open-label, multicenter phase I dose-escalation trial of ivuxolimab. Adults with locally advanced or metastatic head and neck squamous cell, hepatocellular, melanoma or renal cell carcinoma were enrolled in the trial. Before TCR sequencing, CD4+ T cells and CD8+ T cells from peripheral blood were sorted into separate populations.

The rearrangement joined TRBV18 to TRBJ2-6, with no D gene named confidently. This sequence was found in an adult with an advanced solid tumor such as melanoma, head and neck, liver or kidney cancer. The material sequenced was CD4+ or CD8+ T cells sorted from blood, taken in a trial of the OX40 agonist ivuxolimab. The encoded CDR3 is CASSPPVTGGANVLTF. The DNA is TGTGCCAGCTCACCACCGGTCACTGGTGGGGCCAACGTCCTGACTTTC.